A single sample gave rise to the 5 T cell receptor beta chains below, sequenced in a study of human versus mouse CDR3 diversity and MHC coevolution. TCRdb's copy holds only in-frame clones and misses some; the assay was immunoSEQ multiplex PCR. This sample has about 83,000 clones, with under 95% found just once. Sequenced sample: naive CD4+ T cells from blood. The sample's subset: CD45RO-negative CD62L-positive naive CD4 T cells. The source of these receptors is a person aged 30 to 70 in good health.

The chain links TRBV5-1 to TRBJ2-1; D unresolved. Deletions cut 0 bases from V and 6 bases from J, with 7 bases between. Germline V gene sequence: CDR1 SGHRS, CDR2 YFSETQ. There are 13 residues in the CDR3. The CDR3 spells CASSLDPSNEQFF. CDR3 coding DNA: TGCGCCAGCAGCTTGGATCCGAGCAATGAGCAGTTCTTC.

J is TRBJ2-2 and V is TRBV29-1; 8 bases are a match to TRBD2. Germline loops: CDR1 SQVTM, CDR2 ANQGSEA. The CDR3 covers 14 residues. V trimming: 5 bases; J trimming: 0 bases; junction bases outside the gene matches: 2. The CDR3 region has the DNA TGCAGCGTTATTAGCGGGGCGAACACCGGGGAGCTGTTTTTT. The encoded protein is CSVISGANTGELFF.

The rearrangement joins TRBV5-1 to TRBJ2-2; 8 nucleotides align to TRBD2. CDR1 and CDR2 (germline): SGHRS, YFSETQ. The ends lost 2 bases at V and 5 bases at J; junction bases unmatched: 8. The CDR3 is 16 residues long. The CDR3 is CASSLVSGGITGELFF. CDR3 DNA sequence: TGCGCCAGCAGCTTAGTGAGCGGGGGTATTACCGGGGAGCTGTTTTTT. Based on the CDR3 plus reference TRBV5-1 and TRBJ2-2, the full variable domain is KAGVTQTPRYLIKTRGQQVTLSCSPISGHRSVSWYQQTPGQGLQFLFEYFSETQRNKGNFPGRFSGRQFSNSRSEMNVSTLELGDSALYLCASSLVSGGITGELFFGEGSRLTVL.

The chain has TRBV30 and TRBJ2-3; tentatively, D is TRBD1 (6 bases). The germline gives CDR1 GTSNPN, CDR2 SVGIG (reference sequence). V was shortened by 5 bases and J by 4 bases, with 25 bases between the two germline ends. The CDR3 has 17 amino acids. DNA of the CDR3: TGTGCCTGGGGCCGACTCCAGGGGCCCCTCTATTCAGATACGCAGTATTTT. Amino acid sequence: CAWGRLQGPLYSDTQYF. The entire variable domain, with the rest obtained from reference TRBV30 and TRBJ2-3, is as follows: SQTIHQWPATLVQPVGSPLSLECTVEGTSNPNLYWYRQAAGRGLQLLFYSVGIGQISSEVPQNLSASRPQDRQFILSSKKLLLSDSGFYLCAWGRLQGPLYSDTQYFGPGTRLTVL.

The chain is built from TRBV7-9 and TRBJ2-2; 9 bases align to TRBD2. The CDR3 sequence is 17 residues long. V shed 4 bases, J shed 2 bases, and the junction held 8 bases outside the gene matches. The germline V gene has CDR1 SEHNR and CDR2 FQNEAQ (reference sequence). In DNA form, the CDR3 reads TGTGCCAGCAGCTCCGGGGCTAGCGGGACCAACACCGGGGAGCTGTTTTTT. It translates to CASSSGASGTNTGELFF.